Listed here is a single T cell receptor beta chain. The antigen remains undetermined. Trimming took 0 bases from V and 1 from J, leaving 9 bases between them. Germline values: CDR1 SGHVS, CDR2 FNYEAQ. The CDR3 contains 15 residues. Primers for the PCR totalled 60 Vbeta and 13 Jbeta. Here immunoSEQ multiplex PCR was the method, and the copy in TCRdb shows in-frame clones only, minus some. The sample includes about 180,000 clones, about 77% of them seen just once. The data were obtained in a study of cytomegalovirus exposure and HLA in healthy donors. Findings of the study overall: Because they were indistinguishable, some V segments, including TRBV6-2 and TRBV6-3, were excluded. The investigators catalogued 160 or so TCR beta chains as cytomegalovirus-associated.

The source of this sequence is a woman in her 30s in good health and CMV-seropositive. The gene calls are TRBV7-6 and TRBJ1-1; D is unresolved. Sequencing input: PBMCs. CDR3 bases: TGTGCCAGCAGCTTAGCGGAGGTTTCGAACACTGAAGCTTTCTTT. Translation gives CASSLAEVSNTEAFF.